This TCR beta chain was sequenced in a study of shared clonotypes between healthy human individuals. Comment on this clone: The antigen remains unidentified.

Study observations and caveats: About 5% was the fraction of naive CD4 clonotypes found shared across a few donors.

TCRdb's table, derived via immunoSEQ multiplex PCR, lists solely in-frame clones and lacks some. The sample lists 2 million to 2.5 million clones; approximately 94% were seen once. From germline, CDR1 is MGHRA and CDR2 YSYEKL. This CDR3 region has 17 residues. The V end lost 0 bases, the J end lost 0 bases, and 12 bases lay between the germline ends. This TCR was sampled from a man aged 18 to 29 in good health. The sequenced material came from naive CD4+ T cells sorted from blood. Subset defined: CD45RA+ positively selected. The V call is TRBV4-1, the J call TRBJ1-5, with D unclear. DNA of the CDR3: TGCGCCAGCAGCCAAGATTGGTTGAGGGCTAGCAATCAGCCCCAGCATTTT. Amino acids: CASSQDWLRASNQPQHF.